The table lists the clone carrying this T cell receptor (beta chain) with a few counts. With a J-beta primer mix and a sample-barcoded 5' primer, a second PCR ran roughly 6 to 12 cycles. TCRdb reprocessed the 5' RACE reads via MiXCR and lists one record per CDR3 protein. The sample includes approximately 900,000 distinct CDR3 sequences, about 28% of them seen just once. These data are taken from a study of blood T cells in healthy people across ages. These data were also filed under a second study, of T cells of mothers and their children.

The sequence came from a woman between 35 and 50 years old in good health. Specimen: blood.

CDR3 protein: CASSMDRGITEAFF. CDR3 nucleotides: TGTGCCAGCAGCATGGACAGGGGGATTACTGAAGCTTTCTTT. The chain employs TRBV7-2 and TRBJ1-1, with 10 bases identical to TRBD1. Germline loops: CDR1 SGHTA, CDR2 FQGNSA. With 5 bases clipped from V and 5 bases from J, the junction kept 5 bases outside the gene matches. The CDR3 is 14 residues long.